This T cell receptor beta chain came from a study of T cell responses to AZD1222 COVID-19 vaccine (dated by TCRdb to the early 2020s). About the investigation overall: Because spike-specific TCR depth and breadth did not differ between the two schedules, AZD1222 recipients who got a second dose at roughly 4 weeks were pooled with those who got a second dose at roughly 12 weeks. TCR sequencing was performed for fewer than 250 trial participants, of whom 200 to 220 were given two doses of AZD1222 and around 25 were given two doses of MenACWY control vaccine. Trial participants were enrolled into age subgroups of 18-55, 56-69 and 70-plus years, which contained 148, 28 and 57 TCR-sequenced participants, respectively. Study-level results and caveats: Epitopes outside the regions mutated in the B.1.351 and B.1.1.7 variants were reportedly recognized by nearly half of the unique spike-specific TCRs. The 56-69-year group was small, and its depth increase did not reach significance, likely because of low power. Most participants were white British and females outnumbered males, and the authors suggested that clonal diversity may have been underestimated. Vaccine-associated CD4 TCRs spanned the whole spike protein, with dominant responses in regions 160-218 and 743-854. After two AZD1222 doses, spike-specific TCR breadth and depth were significantly higher than at day 0 and than in MenACWY recipients. Only five to seven AZD1222 recipients were SARS-CoV-2 seropositive at baseline, limiting conclusions about previously exposed vaccinees. Because no day 14 peak-response samples were available, repertoires were characterized only after the peak T cell response.

Measured from the cysteine to the phenylalanine, the CDR3 is 14 residues long. CDR3 DNA only is kept here, 42 bases in frame from base 1. Cut back by 0 bases and 5 bases, the V and J ends lie 11 bases apart. The germline V gene specifies SGHVS as CDR1 and FNYEAQ as CDR2. The sample's time point label is to be understood as: baseline before first vaccination. Samples from vaccinated people were obtained from the UK trials COV001 and COV002, which included a single-blind randomized controlled phase 2/3 trial of AZD1222 (ChAdOx1 nCoV-19) in healthy adults. For TCRbeta chain sequencing, PBMC samples were collected from trial participants at day 0 and at day 28 after the second dose. The CDR3 regions of human TCRbeta chains were analyzed by immunosequencing. Regarding the original processing steps: TCRs in the repertoires were matched against a reference library of SARS-CoV-2-specific TCRs that had been generated with the MIRA antigen-specificity platform. Breadth was defined as the fraction of unique TCRs that were SARS-CoV-2-associated. Depth was defined as the fraction of total T cells that were SARS-CoV-2-associated. Each spike-specific TCR was assigned to its reactive spike region and to a CD4 or CD8 class using the MIRA data. Log10-transformed breadth and depth values were compared by one-way ANOVA with Sidak's multiple comparisons tests. The clones in this table, taken by TCRdb from immuneACCESS, are in-frame only. Not every clone is retained; where verified, under half of the shortfall comes from an unresolved V gene, and the cause of the rest is unknown. V, J and clone size are taken as reported in that table, and D and trimming were inferred from the DNA itself. The sample records about 140,000 clones, about 91% of which are singletons. The ten largest clones take up roughly 4.7% of the sample.

Points on this clone: Its antigen target is currently unknown. Qualities for individual bases were not recorded, and no much larger clone is one base off.

The sample in question was peripheral blood, obtained on day 0 of AZD1222 vaccination. The receptor was derived from an adult in good health. The chain is assembled from TRBV7-6 and TRBJ2-7, with no confidently assigned D gene. In nucleotide form, the sequence is TGTGCCAGCAGCTTAGCCCGATCTAGGGACGAGCAGTACTTC. Translated, it reads CASSLARSRDEQYF.